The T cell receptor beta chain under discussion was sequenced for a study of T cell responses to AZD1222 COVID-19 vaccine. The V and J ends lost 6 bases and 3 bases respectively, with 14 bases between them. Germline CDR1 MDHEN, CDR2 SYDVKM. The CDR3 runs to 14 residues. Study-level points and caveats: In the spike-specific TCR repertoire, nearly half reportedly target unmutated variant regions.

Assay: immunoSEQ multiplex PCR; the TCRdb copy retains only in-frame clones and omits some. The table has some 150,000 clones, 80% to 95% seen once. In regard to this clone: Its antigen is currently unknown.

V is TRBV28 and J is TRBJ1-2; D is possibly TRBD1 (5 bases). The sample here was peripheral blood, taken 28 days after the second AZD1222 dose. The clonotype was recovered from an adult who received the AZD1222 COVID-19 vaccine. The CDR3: CASRPGGGYYGYTF. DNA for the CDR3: TGTGCCAGCAGACCCGGGGGAGGTTACTATGGCTACACCTTC.